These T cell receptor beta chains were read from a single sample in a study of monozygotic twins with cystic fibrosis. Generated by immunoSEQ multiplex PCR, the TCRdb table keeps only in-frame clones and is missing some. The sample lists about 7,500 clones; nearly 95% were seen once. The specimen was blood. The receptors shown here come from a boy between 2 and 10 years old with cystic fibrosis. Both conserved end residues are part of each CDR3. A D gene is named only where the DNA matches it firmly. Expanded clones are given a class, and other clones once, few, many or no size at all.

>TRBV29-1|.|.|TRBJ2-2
TGCAGCGTTGAAACTAGCTCGAACACCGGGGAGCTGTTTTTT
CSVETSSNTGELFF
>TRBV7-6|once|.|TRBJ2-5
TGTGCCAGCAGCTTATTGGTGAACCAAGAGACCCAGTACTTC
CASSLLVNQETQYF
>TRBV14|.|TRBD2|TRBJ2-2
TGTGCCAGCAGCCAAGATTATCGAGCGGGGCCTGGGAAGCTGTTTTTT
CASSQDYRAGPGKLFF
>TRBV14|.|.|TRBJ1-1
TGTGCCAGCAGCCAAGGGAACCAAGAGGCTTTCTTT
CASSQGNQEAFF
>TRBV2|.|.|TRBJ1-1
TGTGCCAGCAGTGAGCAGGGATCTGAAGCTTTCTTT
CASSEQGSEAFF
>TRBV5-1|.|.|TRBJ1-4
TGCGCCAGCAGCTTGGTTACAGGCGAAAAACTGTTTTTT
CASSLVTGEKLFF
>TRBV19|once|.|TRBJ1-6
TGTGCCAGTAGTAACCCCCTGGCAGCTACGAATTCACCCCTCCACTTT
CASSNPLAATNSPLHF
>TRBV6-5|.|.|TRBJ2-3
TGTGCCAGCAGTTACAGCCAGCCGTACACAGATACGCAGTATTTT
CASSYSQPYTDTQYF
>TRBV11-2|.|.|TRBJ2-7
TGTGCCAGCAGGGGGGGAAGCGCTAACGAGCAGTACTTC
CASRGGSANEQYF
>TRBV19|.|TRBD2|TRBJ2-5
TGTGCCAGTAGTCCTACTAGCGGGGGTTGGGGGACCCAGTACTTC
CASSPTSGGWGTQYF
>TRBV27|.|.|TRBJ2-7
TGTGCCAGCGGGCGGGAAGTCGCCTACGAGCAGTACTTC
CASGREVAYEQYF
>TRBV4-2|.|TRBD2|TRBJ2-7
TGTGCCAGCAGCCAAGATCTCGGGGGGGGTTCCTACGAGCAGTACTTC
CASSQDLGGGSYEQYF
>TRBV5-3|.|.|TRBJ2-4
TGTGCCAGAAGCTCGCCAATCAGGACAGCACCTCTAGCCAAAAACATTCAGTACTTC
CARSSPIRTAPLAKNIQYF
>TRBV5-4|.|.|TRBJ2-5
TGTGCCAGCAGCTTGGATCTCTCGGCAGGACAAGAGACCCAGTACTTC
CASSLDLSAGQETQYF
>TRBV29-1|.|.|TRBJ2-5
TGCAGCGCCCACGTCTTGGAGACCCAGTACTTC
CSAHVLETQYF
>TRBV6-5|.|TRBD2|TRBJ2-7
TGTGCCAGCAGTTACGCGGGGGACGAGCAGTACTTC
CASSYAGDEQYF
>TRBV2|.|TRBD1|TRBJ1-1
TGTGCCAGCAGTGCTAGGACAGGCCGCTTAAACACTGAAGCTTTCTTT
CASSARTGRLNTEAFF
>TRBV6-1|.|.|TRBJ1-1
TGTGCCAGCGGAGGGAAGCTCATGAACACTGAAGCTTTCTTT
CASGGKLMNTEAFF
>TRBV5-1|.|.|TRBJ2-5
TGCGCCAGCAGCTTGGACAGGGCCGCGGAGACCCAGTACTTC
CASSLDRAAETQYF
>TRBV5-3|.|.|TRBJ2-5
TGTGCCAGAAGCCGACGGGGGCGGGAGAAAGAGACCCAGTACTTC
CARSRRGREKETQYF
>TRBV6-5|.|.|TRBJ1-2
TGTGCCAGCAGTTACTCGACAGGCTATGGCTACACCTTC
CASSYSTGYGYTF
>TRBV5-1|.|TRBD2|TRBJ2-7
TGCGCCAGCAGCTTGGCCAGGGAGGGTAAGGGCTCCTACGAGCAGTACTTC
CASSLAREGKGSYEQYF
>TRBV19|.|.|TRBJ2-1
TGTGCCAGCTCACATCCTTGGGGGGGCCACAATGAGCAGTTCTTC
CASSHPWGGHNEQFF
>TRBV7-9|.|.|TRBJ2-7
TGTGCCAGCAGCTTAGTAGACAGCTACGAGCAGTACTTC
CASSLVDSYEQYF
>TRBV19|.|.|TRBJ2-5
TGTGCCAGTACCTCACGGGCAGGGAAAGAGACCCAGTACTTC
CASTSRAGKETQYF
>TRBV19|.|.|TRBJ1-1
TGTGCCAGTAGTATAGATCTAGCGACGGCGAACACTGAAGCTTTCTTT
CASSIDLATANTEAFF
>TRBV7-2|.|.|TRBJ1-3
TGTGCCAGCAGCTTATCGCGGGGGGGTGGAAACACCATATATTTT
CASSLSRGGGNTIYF
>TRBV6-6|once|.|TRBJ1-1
TGTGCCAGCAGAAACACAGGGACGGAGACTGAAGCTTTCTTT
CASRNTGTETEAFF
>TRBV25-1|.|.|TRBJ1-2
TGTGCCAGCAGTTCCCCCGAGGATAGGTATGGCTACACCTTC
CASSSPEDRYGYTF
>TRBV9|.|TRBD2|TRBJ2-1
TGTGCCAGCAGCATCGGGACTAGCAGCTACAATGAGCAGTTCTTC
CASSIGTSSYNEQFF
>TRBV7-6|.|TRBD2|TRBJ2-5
TGTGCCAGCAGCTTGGGGCTAGCGGGGGGGGAGACCCAGTACTTC
CASSLGLAGGETQYF
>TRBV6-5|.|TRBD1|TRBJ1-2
TGTGCCAGCAGTTACCCGGACAGGGCTGGCTACACCTTC
CASSYPDRAGYTF